The T cell receptor (beta chain) under discussion was sequenced for a study of blood T cell repertoires in COVID-19. The germline gives CDR1 SEHNR, CDR2 FQNEAQ (reference sequence). J was trimmed by 5 bases and V by 2 bases; bases with no gene match: 13. The CDR3 contains 17 residues. Method: immunoSEQ multiplex PCR; TCRdb's copy keeps in-frame clones and lacks some. The data show about 100,000 clones, approximately 89% seen once. The chain joins TRBV7-9 to TRBJ1-2; 8 bases are a match to TRBD1. The specimen was peripheral blood. The clonotype was recovered from a man between 60 and 75 years old with acute or convalescent COVID-19. The CDR3 spells CASSLSSDRVVGYGYTF. DNA of the CDR3: TGTGCCAGCAGCTTATCCTCGGACAGGGTCGTCGGGTATGGCTACACCTTC.